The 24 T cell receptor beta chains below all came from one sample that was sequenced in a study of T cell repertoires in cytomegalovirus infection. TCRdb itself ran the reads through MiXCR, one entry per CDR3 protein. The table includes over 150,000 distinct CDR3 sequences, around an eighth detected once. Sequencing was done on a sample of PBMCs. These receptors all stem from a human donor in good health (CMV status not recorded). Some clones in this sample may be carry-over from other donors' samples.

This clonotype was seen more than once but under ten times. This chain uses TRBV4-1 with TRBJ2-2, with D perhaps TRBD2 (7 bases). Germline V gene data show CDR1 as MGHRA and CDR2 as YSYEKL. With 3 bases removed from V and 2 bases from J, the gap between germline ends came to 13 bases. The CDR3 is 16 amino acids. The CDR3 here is CASSQGGARNTGELFF. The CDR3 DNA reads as TGCGCCAGCAGCCAGGGGGGGGCCCGAAACACCGGGGAGCTGTTTTTT.

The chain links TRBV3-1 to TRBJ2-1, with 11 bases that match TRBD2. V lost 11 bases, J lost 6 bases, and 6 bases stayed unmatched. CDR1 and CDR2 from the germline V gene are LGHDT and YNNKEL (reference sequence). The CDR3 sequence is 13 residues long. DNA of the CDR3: TGTGCCTCCGGGACTAGCGGACCCAATGAGCAGTTCTTC. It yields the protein CASGTSGPNEQFF.

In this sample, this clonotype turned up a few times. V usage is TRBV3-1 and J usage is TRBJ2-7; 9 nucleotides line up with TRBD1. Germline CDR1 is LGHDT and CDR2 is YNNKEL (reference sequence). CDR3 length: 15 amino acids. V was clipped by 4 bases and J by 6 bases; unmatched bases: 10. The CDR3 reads CASSPRTGAGIEQYF. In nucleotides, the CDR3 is TGTGCCAGCAGCCCGAGGACAGGGGCCGGGATCGAGCAGTACTTC.

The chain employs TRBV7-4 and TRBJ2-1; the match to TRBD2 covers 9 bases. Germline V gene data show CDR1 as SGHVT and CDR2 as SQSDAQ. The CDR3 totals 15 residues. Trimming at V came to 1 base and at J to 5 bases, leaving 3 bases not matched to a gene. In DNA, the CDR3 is TGTGCCAGCAGCTTAGTGACTAGCGGTCACAATGAGCAGTTCTTC. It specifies CASSLVTSGHNEQFF.

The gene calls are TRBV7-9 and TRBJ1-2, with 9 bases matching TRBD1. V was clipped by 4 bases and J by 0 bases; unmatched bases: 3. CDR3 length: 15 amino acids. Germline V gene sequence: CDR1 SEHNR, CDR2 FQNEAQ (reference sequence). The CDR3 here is CASSSDRGANYGYTF. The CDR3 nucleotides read TGTGCCAGCAGCTCGGACAGGGGCGCTAACTATGGCTACACCTTC.

CDR3 in DNA: TGTGCCAGCAGCTCCCCTGGACAGGGGCTCTATGGCTACACCTTC. Its translation is CASSSPGQGLYGYTF. The chain uses TRBV7-8 and TRBJ1-2, with 9 bases fitting TRBD1. The CDR3 is 15 residues long. Trimming at V came to 4 bases and at J to 4 bases, leaving 7 bases not matched to a gene. Germline CDR1 is SGHVS and CDR2 is FQNEAQ.

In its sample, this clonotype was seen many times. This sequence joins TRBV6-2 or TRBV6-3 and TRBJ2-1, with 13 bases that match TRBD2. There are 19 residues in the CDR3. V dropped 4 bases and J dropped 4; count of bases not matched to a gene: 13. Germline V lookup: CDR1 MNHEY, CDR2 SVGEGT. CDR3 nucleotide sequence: TGTGCCAGCAGTTTCTCACGACTAGCGGGAGGCGCCATTTACAATGAGCAGTTCTTC. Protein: CASSFSRLAGGAIYNEQFF.

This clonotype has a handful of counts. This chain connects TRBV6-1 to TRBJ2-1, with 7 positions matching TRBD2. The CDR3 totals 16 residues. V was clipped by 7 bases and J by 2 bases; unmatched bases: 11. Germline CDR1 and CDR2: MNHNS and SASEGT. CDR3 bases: TGTGCCAGCACCTCAACGGAGCGGGAACCCTACAATGAGCAGTTCTTC. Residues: CASTSTEREPYNEQFF.

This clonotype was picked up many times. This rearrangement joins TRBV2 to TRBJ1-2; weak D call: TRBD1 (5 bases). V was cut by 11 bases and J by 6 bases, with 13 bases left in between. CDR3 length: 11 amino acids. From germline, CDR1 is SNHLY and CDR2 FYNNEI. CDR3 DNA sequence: TGTGCCGGGGGAGGGTTGGATGGCTACACCTTC. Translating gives CAGGGLDGYTF.

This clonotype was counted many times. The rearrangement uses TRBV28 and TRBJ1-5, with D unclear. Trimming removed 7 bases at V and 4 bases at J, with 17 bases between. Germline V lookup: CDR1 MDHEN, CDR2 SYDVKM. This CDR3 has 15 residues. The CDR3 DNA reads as TGTGCCAGCAATTCCCGGGGAAGAGGGAATCAGCCCCAGCATTTT. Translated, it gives CASNSRGRGNQPQHF.

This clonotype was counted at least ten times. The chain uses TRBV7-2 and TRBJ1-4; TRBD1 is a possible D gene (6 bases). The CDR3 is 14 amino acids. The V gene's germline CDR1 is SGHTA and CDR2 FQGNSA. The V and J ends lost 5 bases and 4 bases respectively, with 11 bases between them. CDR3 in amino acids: CASSRDRFNEKLFF. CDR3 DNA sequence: TGTGCCAGCAGCCGAGACAGGTTTAATGAAAAACTGTTTTTT.

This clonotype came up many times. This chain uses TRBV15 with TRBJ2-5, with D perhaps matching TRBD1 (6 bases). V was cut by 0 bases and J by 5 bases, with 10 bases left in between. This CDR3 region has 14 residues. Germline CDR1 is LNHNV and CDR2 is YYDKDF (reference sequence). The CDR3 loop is CATSRDWTVETQYF. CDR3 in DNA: TGTGCCACCAGCAGAGATTGGACAGTTGAGACCCAGTACTTC.

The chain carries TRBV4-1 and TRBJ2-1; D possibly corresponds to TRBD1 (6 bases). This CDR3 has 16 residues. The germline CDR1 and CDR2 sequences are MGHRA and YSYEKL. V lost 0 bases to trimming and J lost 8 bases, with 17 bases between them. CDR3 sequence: CASSQEGGVYRDEQFF. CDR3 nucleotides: TGCGCCAGCAGCCAAGAAGGTGGGGTTTACAGGGATGAGCAGTTCTTC.

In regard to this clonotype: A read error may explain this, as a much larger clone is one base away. CDR3 nucleotide sequence: TGTGCCAGCAGGAGAGGTTCTGGAAACACCATATATTTT. Residues: CASRRGSGNTIYF. V gene TRBV11-2 combines with J gene TRBJ1-3; no clear D gene. Between the trimmed V and J ends, which lost 6 bases and 1 base, there was a span of 7 bases. CDR1 is SGHAT and CDR2 is FQNNGV in the germline V gene. The CDR3 contains 13 residues.

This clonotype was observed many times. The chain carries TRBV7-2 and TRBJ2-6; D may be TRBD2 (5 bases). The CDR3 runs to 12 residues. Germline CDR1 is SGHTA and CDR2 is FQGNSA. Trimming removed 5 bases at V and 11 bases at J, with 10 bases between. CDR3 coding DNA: TGTGCCAGCAGCAAGAGGGTGGACGTCCTGACTTTC. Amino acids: CASSKRVDVLTF.

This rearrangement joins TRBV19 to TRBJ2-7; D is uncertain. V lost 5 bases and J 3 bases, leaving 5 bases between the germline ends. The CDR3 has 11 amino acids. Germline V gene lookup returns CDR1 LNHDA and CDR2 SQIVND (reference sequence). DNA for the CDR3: TGTGCCAGTAGTGATCGCTACGAGCAGTACTTC. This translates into CASSDRYEQYF.

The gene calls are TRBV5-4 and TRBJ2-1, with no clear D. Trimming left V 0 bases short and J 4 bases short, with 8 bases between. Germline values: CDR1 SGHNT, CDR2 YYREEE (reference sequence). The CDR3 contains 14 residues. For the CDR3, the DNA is TGTGCCAGCAGCTTGGCCCAAGTATACAATGAGCAGTTCTTC. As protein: CASSLAQVYNEQFF.

CDR3 sequence (DNA): TGTGCCAGCAGTTTCCTAGGGGAAACTAACTACGAGCAGTACTTC. Translation gives CASSFLGETNYEQYF. This chain links TRBV28 with TRBJ2-7; tentatively, D is TRBD1 (5 bases). V lost 3 bases and J lost 3, with 15 bases in between. Germline CDR1 reads MDHEN; CDR2 reads SYDVKM. The CDR3 sequence is 15 residues long.

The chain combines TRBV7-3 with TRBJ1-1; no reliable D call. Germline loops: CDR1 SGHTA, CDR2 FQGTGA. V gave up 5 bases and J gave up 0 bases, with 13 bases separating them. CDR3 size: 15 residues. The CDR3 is CASSLIQRLNTEAFF. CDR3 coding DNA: TGTGCCAGCAGCCTAATACAGAGGCTGAACACTGAAGCTTTCTTT. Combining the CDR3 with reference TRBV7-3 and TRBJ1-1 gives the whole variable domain GAGVSQTPSNKVTEKGKYVELRCDPISGHTALYWYRQSLGQGPEFLIYFQGTGAADDSGLPNDRFFAVRPEGSVSTLKIQRTERGDSAVYLCASSLIQRLNTEAFFGQGTRLTVV.

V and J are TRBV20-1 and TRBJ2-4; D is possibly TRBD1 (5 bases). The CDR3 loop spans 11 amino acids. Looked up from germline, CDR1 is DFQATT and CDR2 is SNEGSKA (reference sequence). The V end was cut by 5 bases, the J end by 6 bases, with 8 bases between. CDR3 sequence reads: CSAQGTNIQYF. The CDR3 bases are TGCAGTGCTCAGGGTACAAACATTCAGTACTTC.

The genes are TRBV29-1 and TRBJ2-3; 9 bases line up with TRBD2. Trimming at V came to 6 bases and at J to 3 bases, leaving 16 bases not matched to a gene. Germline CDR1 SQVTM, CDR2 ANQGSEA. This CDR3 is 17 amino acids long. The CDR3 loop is CSVPTRGRSGRTDTQYF. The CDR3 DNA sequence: TGCAGCGTCCCGACACGGGGGCGGAGCGGGAGGACAGATACGCAGTATTTT.

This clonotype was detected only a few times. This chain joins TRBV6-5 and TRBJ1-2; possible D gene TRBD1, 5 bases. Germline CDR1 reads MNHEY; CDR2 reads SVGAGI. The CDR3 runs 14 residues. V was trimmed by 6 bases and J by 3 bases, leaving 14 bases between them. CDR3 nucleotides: TGTGCCAGCAGGGCCGGGACGGCCGACTATGGCTACACCTTC. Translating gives CASRAGTADYGYTF.

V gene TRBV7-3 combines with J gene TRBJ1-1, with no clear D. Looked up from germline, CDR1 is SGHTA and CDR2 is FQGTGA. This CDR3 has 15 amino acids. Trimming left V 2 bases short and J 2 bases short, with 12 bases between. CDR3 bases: TGTGCCAGCAGCTTAGCCCAGGTTGGAAACACTGAAGCTTTCTTT. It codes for CASSLAQVGNTEAFF.

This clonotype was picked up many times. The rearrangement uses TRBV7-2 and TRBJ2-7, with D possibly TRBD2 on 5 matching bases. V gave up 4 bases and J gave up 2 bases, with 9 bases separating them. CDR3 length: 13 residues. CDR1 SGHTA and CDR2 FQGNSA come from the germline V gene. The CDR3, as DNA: TGTGCCAGCAGCTCTCCGACTACCTACGAGCAGTACTTC. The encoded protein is CASSSPTTYEQYF. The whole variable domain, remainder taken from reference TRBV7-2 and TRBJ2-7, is GAGVSQSPSNKVTEKGKDVELRCDPISGHTALYWYRQSLGQGLEFLIYFQGNSAPDKSGLPSDRFSAERTGGSVSTLTIQRTQQEDSAVYLCASSSPTTYEQYFGPGTRLTVT.